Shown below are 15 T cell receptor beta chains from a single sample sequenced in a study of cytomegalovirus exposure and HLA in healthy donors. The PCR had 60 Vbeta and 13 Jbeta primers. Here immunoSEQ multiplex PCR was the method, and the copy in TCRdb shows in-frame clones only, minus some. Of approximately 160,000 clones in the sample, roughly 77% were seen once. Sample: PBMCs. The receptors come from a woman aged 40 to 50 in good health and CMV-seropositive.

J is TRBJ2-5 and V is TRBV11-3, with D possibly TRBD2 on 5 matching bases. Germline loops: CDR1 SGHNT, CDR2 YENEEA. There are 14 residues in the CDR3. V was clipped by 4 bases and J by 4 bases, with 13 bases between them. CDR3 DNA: TGTGCCAGCAGCTCTCCAGAGGCGGGAGAGACCCAGTACTTC. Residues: CASSSPEAGETQYF.

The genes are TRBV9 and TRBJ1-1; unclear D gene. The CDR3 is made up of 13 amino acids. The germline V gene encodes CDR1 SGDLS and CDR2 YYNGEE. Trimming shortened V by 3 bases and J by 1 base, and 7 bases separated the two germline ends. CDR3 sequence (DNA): TGTGCCAGCAGCGCGACTGGGAACACTGAAGCTTTCTTT. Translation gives CASSATGNTEAFF.

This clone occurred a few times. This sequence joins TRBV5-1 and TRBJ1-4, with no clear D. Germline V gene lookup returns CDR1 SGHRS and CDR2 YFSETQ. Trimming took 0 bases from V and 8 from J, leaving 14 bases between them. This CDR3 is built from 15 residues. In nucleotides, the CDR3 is TGCGCCAGCAGCTTGGGGCTGAGGGAGCACGAAAAACTGTTTTTT. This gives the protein CASSLGLREHEKLFF.

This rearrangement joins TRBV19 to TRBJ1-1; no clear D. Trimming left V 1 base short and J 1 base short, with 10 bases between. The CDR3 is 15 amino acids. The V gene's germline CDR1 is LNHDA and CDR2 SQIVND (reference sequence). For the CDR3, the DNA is TGTGCCAGTAGTATAGGTAACAGAAAGAACACTGAAGCTTTCTTT. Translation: CASSIGNRKNTEAFF. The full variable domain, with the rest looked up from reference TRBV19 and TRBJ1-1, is DGGITQSPKYLFRKEGQNVTLSCEQNLNHDAMYWYRQDPGQGLRLIYYSQIVNDFQKGDIAEGYSVSREKKESFPLTVTSAQKNPTAFYLCASSIGNRKNTEAFFGQGTRLTVV.

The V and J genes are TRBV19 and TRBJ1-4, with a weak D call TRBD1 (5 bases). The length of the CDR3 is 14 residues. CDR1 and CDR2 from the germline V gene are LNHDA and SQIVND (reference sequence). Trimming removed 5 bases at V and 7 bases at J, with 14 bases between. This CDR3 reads CASSSGKGGEKLFF. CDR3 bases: TGTGCCAGTAGTTCAGGGAAGGGAGGTGAAAAACTGTTTTTT.

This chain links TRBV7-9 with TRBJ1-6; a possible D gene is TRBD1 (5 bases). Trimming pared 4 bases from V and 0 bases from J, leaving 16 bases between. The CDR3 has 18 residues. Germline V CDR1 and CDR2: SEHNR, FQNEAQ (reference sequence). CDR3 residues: CASSSPPGLSSYNSPLHF. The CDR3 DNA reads TGTGCCAGCAGCTCGCCTCCGGGACTGAGCTCCTATAATTCACCCCTCCACTTT. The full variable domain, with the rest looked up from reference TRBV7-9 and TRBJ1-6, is DTGVSQNPRHKITKRGQNVTFRCDPISEHNRLYWYRQTLGQGPEFLTYFQNEAQLEKSRLLSDRFSAERPKGSFSTLEIQRTEQGDSAMYLCASSSPPGLSSYNSPLHFGNGTRLTVT.

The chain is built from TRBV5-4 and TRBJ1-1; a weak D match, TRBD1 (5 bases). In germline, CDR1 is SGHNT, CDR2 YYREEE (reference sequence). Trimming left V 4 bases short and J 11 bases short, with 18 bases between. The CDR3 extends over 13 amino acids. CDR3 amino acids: CASSQGTSLRAFF. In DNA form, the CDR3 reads TGTGCCAGCAGCCAGGGTACAAGTTTGAGGGCTTTCTTT.

DNA of the CDR3: TGTGCCAGCAGCTACCTGACAGGGGGAACCGGGGAGCTGTTTTTT. Its translation is CASSYLTGGTGELFF. The chain joins TRBV5-4 to TRBJ2-2; TRBD1 agrees at 9 bases. The V gene end was trimmed by 3 bases and the J gene end by 5 bases; junction bases not matched to a gene: 5. This CDR3 contains 15 residues. Germline CDR1 is SGHNT and CDR2 is YYREEE (reference sequence).

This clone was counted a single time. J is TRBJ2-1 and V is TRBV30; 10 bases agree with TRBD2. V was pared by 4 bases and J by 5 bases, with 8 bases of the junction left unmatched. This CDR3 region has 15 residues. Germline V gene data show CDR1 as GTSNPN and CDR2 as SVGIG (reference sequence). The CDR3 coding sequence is TGTGCCTGGACCAGGATAGCGGGAGGAAACAATGAGCAGTTCTTC. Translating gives CAWTRIAGGNNEQFF.

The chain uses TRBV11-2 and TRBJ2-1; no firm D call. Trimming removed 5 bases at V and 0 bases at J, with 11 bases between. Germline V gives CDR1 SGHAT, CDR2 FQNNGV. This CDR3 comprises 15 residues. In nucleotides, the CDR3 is TGTGCCAGCAGCATCCGTAGGAGCTCCTACAATGAGCAGTTCTTC. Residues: CASSIRRSSYNEQFF. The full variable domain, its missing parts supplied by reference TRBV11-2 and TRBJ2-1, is EAGVAQSPRYKIIEKRQSVAFWCNPISGHATLYWYQQILGQGPKLLIQFQNNGVVDDSQLPKDRFSAERLKGVDSTLKIQPAKLEDSAVYLCASSIRRSSYNEQFFGPGTRLTVL.

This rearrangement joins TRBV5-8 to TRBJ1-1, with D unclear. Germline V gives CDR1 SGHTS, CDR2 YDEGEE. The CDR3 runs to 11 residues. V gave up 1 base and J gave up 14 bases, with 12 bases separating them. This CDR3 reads CASSLMGPPFF. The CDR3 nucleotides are TGTGCCAGCAGCTTGATGGGCCCCCCATTCTTT.

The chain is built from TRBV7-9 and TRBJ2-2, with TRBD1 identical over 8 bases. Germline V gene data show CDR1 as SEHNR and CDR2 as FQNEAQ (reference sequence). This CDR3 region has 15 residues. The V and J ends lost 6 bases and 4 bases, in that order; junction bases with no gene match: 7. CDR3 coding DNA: TGTGCCAGCAGTTCCAGGGGGCTCCCCACCGGGGAGCTGTTTTTT. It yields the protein CASSSRGLPTGELFF.

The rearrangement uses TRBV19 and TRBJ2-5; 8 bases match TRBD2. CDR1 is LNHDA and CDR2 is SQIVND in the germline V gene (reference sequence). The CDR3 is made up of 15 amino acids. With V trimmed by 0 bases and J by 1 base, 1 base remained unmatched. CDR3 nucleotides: TGTGCCAGTAGTATAGAACTAGCGGTCCAAGAGACCCAGTACTTC. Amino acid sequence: CASSIELAVQETQYF.

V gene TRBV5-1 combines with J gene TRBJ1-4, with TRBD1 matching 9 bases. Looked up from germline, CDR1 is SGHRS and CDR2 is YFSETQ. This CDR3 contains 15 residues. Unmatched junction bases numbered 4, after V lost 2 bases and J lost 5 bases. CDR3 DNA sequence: TGCGCCAGCAGCTTAGGGACAGGGCGGAATGAAAAACTGTTTTTT. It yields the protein CASSLGTGRNEKLFF.

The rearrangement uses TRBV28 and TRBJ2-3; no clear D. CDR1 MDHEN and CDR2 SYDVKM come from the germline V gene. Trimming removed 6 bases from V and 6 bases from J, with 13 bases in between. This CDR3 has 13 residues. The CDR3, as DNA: TGTGCCAGCAGGGCACCTAAGAGGGATACGCAGTATTTT. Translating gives CASRAPKRDTQYF.